What follows are 9 T cell receptor beta chains derived from one specimen sequenced in a study of neurological immune-mediated disorders. TCRdb reanalysed the 5' RACE reads using MiXCR and keeps one entry per CDR3 protein. Of some 19,000 distinct CDR3 sequences listed, around 15% were seen once; the top ten hold 6.5% to 9.5%. Sequences were obtained from CD8+ T cells from blood. All receptors come from a woman aged 18 to 35 with multiple sclerosis.

There are many counts of this clonotype. This rearrangement joins TRBV12-5 to TRBJ2-2, with 13 bases identical to TRBD2. Germline CDR1 and CDR2: LGHNT and FRNRAP. The CDR3 consists of 17 residues. Losses at the gene ends were 6 bases for V and 7 bases for J; bases not matched to a gene: 11. CDR3 bases: TGTGCTAGTGGAGAAGACGGGACTAGCGGGAAGGTCGGGGAGCTGTTTTTT. As protein: CASGEDGTSGKVGELFF.

The chain employs TRBV24-1 and TRBJ2-3; the D is unclear. Germline V gives CDR1 KGHDR, CDR2 SFDVKD. CDR3 size: 14 residues. The germline V and J ends were trimmed by 3 bases and 5 bases, with 11 bases remaining between them. CDR3 in DNA: TGTGCCACCAGTGATAGCGAATTGCGAGATACGCAGTATTTT. It is translated as CATSDSELRDTQYF.

In its sample, this clonotype was seen a few times. Its ends do not fully match the called genes, so a read error is possible. The rearrangement uses TRBV7-7 and TRBJ1-1, with unresolved D. The CDR3 sequence is 14 residues long. Looked up from germline, CDR1 is SSHAT and CDR2 is FNYEAQ (reference sequence). This chain's CDR3 is CASSPLTENTEAFF. The CDR3 nucleotides are TGTGCTAGCAGCCCGCTTACAGAGAACACTGAAGCTTTCTTT.

This clonotype was seen repeatedly, ten times or more. The chain links TRBV18 to TRBJ2-3; TRBD2 matches at 13 bases. Trimming at V came to 4 bases and at J to 2 bases, leaving 9 bases not matched to a gene. The CDR3 is 18 amino acids. Germline loops: CDR1 KGHSH, CDR2 LQKENI. The CDR3 sequence: CASSHGLAGASYTDTQYF. In DNA, the CDR3 is TGTGCCAGCTCACACGGACTAGCGGGGGCCTCCTACACAGATACGCAGTATTTT.

This clonotype was seen repeatedly, ten times or more. The V gene is TRBV15, the J gene TRBJ2-1; no definite D call. Trimming pared 0 bases from V and 9 bases from J, leaving 18 bases between. The V gene's germline CDR1 is LNHNV and CDR2 YYDKDF (reference sequence). The CDR3 is 16 residues long. This chain's CDR3 is CATSRDRLGSRSEQFF. CDR3 in DNA: TGTGCCACCAGCAGAGATCGGTTAGGGTCGAGGAGTGAGCAGTTCTTC.

This clonotype was seen many times. The chain joins TRBV5-5 to TRBJ1-2; 8 bases are a match to TRBD1. Germline V CDR1 and CDR2: SGHKS, YYEKEE (reference sequence). This CDR3 region has 15 residues. Germline trimming cut 5 bases from V and 6 bases from J; bases unmatched to any gene: 12. The CDR3 loop is CASRLTTGGVDGYTF. In DNA, the CDR3 is TGTGCCAGCAGATTAACCACAGGGGGAGTAGATGGCTACACCTTC.

Sample share makes this clonotype large (0.1 to 1%). The genes are TRBV15 and TRBJ1-4; no firm D call. V was trimmed by 4 bases and J by 6 bases, leaving 15 bases between them. This CDR3 is 15 amino acids long. Germline V gene sequence: CDR1 LNHNV, CDR2 YYDKDF (reference sequence). The CDR3 protein is CATSKSKSRDEKLFF. Written as DNA, the CDR3 is TGTGCCACCAGCAAGAGCAAAAGCCGGGATGAAAAACTGTTTTTT.

This clonotype has a count of ten or more. The chain employs TRBV6-2 or TRBV6-3 and TRBJ2-1; D is perhaps TRBD1 or TRBD2 (6 bases each). V was shortened by 6 bases and J by 8 bases, with 11 bases between the two germline ends. Per the germline V gene, CDR1 is MNHEY and CDR2 is SVGEGT. This CDR3 region has 12 residues. CDR3 sequence (DNA): TGTGCCAGCAGAGAGGGGGGCCATGAGCAGTTCTTC. It specifies CASREGGHEQFF.

This clonotype was counted at least ten times. The gene calls are TRBV7-9 and TRBJ2-1, with 9 bases that match TRBD1. The CDR3 is 17 amino acids. The V segment lost 5 bases and the J segment 0 bases; nucleotides outside the gene matches: 8. Germline-derived CDR1 and CDR2 are SEHNR and FQNEAQ (reference sequence). The CDR3 DNA is TGTGCCAGCAGCGAGACAGGGGGACCAAGCTCCTACAATGAGCAGTTCTTC. As protein: CASSETGGPSSYNEQFF.